The 5 T cell receptor beta chains listed next were all sequenced from one sample in a study of cytomegalovirus exposure and HLA in healthy donors. Primers included in the PCR were 60 Vbeta and 13 Jbeta primers. Sequencing was performed with immunoSEQ multiplex PCR; in TCRdb, only in-frame clones are kept and a portion is missing. The sample consists of 150,000 or so clones, around four fifths of them appearing once. Sequencing was performed on PBMCs. The receptors originated from a woman in her 30s in good health and CMV-seronegative.

CDR3 residues: CASSGDSQSSYNSPLHF. The CDR3 bases are TGTGCCAGCAGTGGGGACTCCCAGAGCTCCTATAATTCACCCCTCCACTTT. The chain links TRBV7-9 to TRBJ1-6, with D tentatively TRBD1 (5 bases). This CDR3 contains 17 residues. CDR1 and CDR2 (germline): SEHNR, FQNEAQ (reference sequence). V was cut by 6 bases and J by 0 bases, with 15 bases left in between.

This chain uses TRBV19 with TRBJ1-5; weak D call: TRBD1 (5 bases). V dropped 5 bases and J dropped 7 bases, with 12 bases sitting between them. The CDR3 has 13 amino acids. Germline V gene lookup returns CDR1 LNHDA and CDR2 SQIVND (reference sequence). The CDR3 nucleotides are TGTGCCAGTAGTTTCTCTCGGGGGCAGCCCCAGCATTTT. Its protein is CASSFSRGQPQHF.

For the CDR3, the DNA is TGTGCCAGCTCACCTGCAGGGGGCCTCGAGCAGTACTTC. Translation: CASSPAGGLEQYF. The chain has TRBV18 and TRBJ2-5; 8 positions agree with TRBD1. The J call may be incorrect, as the DNA end agrees better with TRBJ2-7. The CDR3 has 13 amino acids. Germline V gene lookup returns CDR1 KGHSH and CDR2 LQKENI.

V usage is TRBV13 and J usage is TRBJ2-7; TRBD2 matches at 8 bases. V lost 5 bases, J lost 0 bases, and 9 bases stayed unmatched. Germline loops: CDR1 PRHDT, CDR2 FYEKMQ (reference sequence). There are 16 residues in the CDR3. CDR3 sequence reads: CASSPKPSGHSYEQYF. The CDR3 DNA reads TGTGCCAGCAGCCCGAAGCCTAGCGGGCACTCCTACGAGCAGTACTTC.

The gene calls are TRBV7-9 and TRBJ1-1; weak D call: TRBD1 (6 bases). Looked up from germline, CDR1 is SEHNR and CDR2 is FQNEAQ (reference sequence). Trimming left V 5 bases short and J 7 bases short, with 8 bases between. The CDR3 runs 11 residues. The CDR3 loop reads CASSLQGEAFF. The CDR3 nucleotides read TGTGCCAGCAGCCTACAGGGTGAAGCTTTCTTT.